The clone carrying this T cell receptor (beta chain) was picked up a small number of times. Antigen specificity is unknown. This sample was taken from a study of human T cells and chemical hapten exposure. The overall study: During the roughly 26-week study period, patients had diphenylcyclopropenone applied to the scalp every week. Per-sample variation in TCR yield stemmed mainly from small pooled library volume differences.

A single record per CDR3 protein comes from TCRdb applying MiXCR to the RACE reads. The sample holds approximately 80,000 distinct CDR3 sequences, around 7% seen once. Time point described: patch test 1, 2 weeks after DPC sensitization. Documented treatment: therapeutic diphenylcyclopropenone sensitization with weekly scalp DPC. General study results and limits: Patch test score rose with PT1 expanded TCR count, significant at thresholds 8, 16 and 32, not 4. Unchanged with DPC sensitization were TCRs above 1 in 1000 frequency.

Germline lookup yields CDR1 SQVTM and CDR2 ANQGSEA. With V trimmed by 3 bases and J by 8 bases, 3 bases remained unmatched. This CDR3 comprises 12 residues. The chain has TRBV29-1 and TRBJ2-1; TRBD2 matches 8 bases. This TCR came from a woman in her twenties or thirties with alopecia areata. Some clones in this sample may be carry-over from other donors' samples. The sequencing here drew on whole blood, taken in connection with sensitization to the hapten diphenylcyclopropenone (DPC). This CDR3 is CSVDSGADEQFF. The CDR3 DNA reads TGCAGCGTTGATAGCGGGGCCGATGAGCAGTTCTTC.